These T cell receptor beta chains were read from a single sample in a study of blood T cells in healthy people across ages. TCRdb fed the 5' RACE reads into MiXCR, producing one record per CDR3 protein. This sample has 850,000 to 1,100,000 distinct CDR3 sequences, with around two fifths found just once. Sequenced: blood. The receptor source for this set is a man between 18 and 29 years old in good health. Each CDR3 is given with its conserved first and last residue. Fields, in order: V gene, clone size, D gene, J gene, CDR3 DNA, CDR3 protein. The D gene is left open where the match is weak. Expanded clones get a size class; other rows say once, few or many, or leave the size out.

TRBV4-1	-	-	TRBJ2-2	TGCGCCAGCAGCCACTCGACCGCGGCCGGGGAGCTGTTTTTT	CASSHSTAAGELFF
TRBV4-2	few	TRBD1	TRBJ1-4	TGTGCCAGCAGCCAAGGTCTGGGGACAGGGGAGGATGAAAAACTGTTTTTT	CASSQGLGTGEDEKLFF
TRBV12-3/TRBV12-4	-	-	TRBJ1-2	TGTGCCAGCAGCGCCAGGTTCGACTATGGCTACACCTTC	CASSARFDYGYTF
TRBV28	-	-	TRBJ1-5	TGTGCCAGCAGAAGGGGCAGGTACAGCAATCAGCCCCAGCATTTT	CASRRGRYSNQPQHF
TRBV7-9	-	-	TRBJ1-5	TGTGCCAGCAGCCTATGGGACCGTGCGAATAGCAATCAGCCCCAGCATTTT	CASSLWDRANSNQPQHF
TRBV6-5	-	TRBD2	TRBJ2-5	TGTGCCAGCAGTTCCGGGACTAGCGGGAGAGGAGGGTTGGAGACCCAGTACTTC	CASSSGTSGRGGLETQYF
TRBV12-3/TRBV12-4	many	-	TRBJ2-7	TGTGCCAGCAGTGCCTTACAAGGCTACGAGCAGTACTTC	CASSALQGYEQYF
TRBV7-2	-	-	TRBJ2-7	TGTGCCAGCAGCTTAGGAGGGGGGTCCTTCTACGAGCAGTACTTC	CASSLGGGSFYEQYF
TRBV30	-	-	TRBJ1-2	TGTGCCTGGAGTGCCGCTTACTATGGCTACACCTTC	CAWSAAYYGYTF
TRBV6-6	-	-	TRBJ2-7	TGTGCCAGCAGATGGGGGGCCAACTCCTACGAGCAGTACTTC	CASRWGANSYEQYF
TRBV20-1	-	-	TRBJ2-3	TGCAGTGCTAGAGTAGCACCTGGCACAGATACGCAGTATTTT	CSARVAPGTDTQYF
TRBV7-2	-	TRBD1	TRBJ1-2	TGTGCCAGCAGTTCTGCGGGGACAGGACCGGAGGGCTACACCTTC	CASSSAGTGPEGYTF
TRBV9	-	-	TRBJ1-4	TGTGCCAGCAGCGTAGCTGGGAGGGGACCGACTAATGAAAAACTGTTTTTT	CASSVAGRGPTNEKLFF
TRBV20-1	-	-	TRBJ1-2	TGCAGTGGGCTACTCCTCCTAGGCTATGGCTACACCTTC	CSGLLLLGYGYTF
TRBV29-1	-	-	TRBJ2-7	TGCAGCGTTGGAAAGTATTGGGGCATACACTACGAGCAGTACTTC	CSVGKYWGIHYEQYF
TRBV12-3/TRBV12-4	few	-	TRBJ1-5	TGTGCCAGCAGTGGGCATAGCAATCAGCCCCAGCATTTT	CASSGHSNQPQHF
TRBV10-2	-	-	TRBJ1-5	TGCGCCAGCAGTGTTCAGTTGTTCATGGGGCAGCCCCAGCATTTT	CASSVQLFMGQPQHF
TRBV11-2	once	TRBD1	TRBJ1-1	TGTGCCAGCAGCTTAGAGGGACAGGCCTACACTGAAGCTTTCTTT	CASSLEGQAYTEAFF
TRBV4-3	many	TRBD1	TRBJ1-2	TGCGCCAGCAGCCAAGATCTTCAGGGGGGCGGCTACACCTTC	CASSQDLQGGGYTF
TRBV20-1	-	-	TRBJ2-5	TGCAGTGCTAGAGAACTCGACAGGATGGAGACCCAGTACTTC	CSARELDRMETQYF
TRBV18	-	TRBD2	TRBJ2-3	TGTGCCAGCTCACCAACTAGCGGGGGCACTACCCTTAGCACAGATACGCAGTATTTT	CASSPTSGGTTLSTDTQYF
TRBV7-2	few	-	TRBJ2-1	TGTGCCAGCAGCTTAGGCCCGGGGGTTTACAATGAGCAGTTCTTC	CASSLGPGVYNEQFF
TRBV12-3/TRBV12-4	-	-	TRBJ1-1	TGTGCCAGCAGTTCTTTTTGGGGTGCAGGGAATGTAGCTGAAGCTTTCTTT	CASSSFWGAGNVAEAFF
TRBV10-3	many	TRBD1	TRBJ1-2	TGTGCCATCAGAACCGGGACAGGCCCAACTAACTATGGCTACACCTTC	CAIRTGTGPTNYGYTF
TRBV18	-	TRBD2	TRBJ2-3	TGTGCCAGCTCACCTGGTAGCGGGGCTTCAGATACGCAGTATTTT	CASSPGSGASDTQYF
TRBV20-1	-	-	TRBJ2-1	TGCAGTGCTAGGGGCCTGACGCATACGAATGAGCAGTTCTTC	CSARGLTHTNEQFF
TRBV14	-	-	TRBJ2-7	TGTGCCAGCGGCTTAAGAGGGGGGGCGACAGTCGATACCCCATACGAGCAGTACTTC	CASGLRGGATVDTPYEQYF
TRBV2	few	-	TRBJ1-2	TGTGCCTGCAGTGGCGTCTATGGCTACACCTTC	CACSGVYGYTF
TRBV20-1	few	TRBD1	TRBJ1-2	TGCAGTGCTCGGAGACAGGGAGACGGTCCTGGCTACACCTTC	CSARRQGDGPGYTF
TRBV29-1	-	-	TRBJ2-2	TGCAGCGTCAGGGAGACCGGGGAGCTGTTTTTT	CSVRETGELFF
TRBV4-1	-	TRBD1	TRBJ1-5	TGCGCCAGCAGTGCCGGGACAGCGAGAGGTAGCAATCAGCCCCAGCATTTT	CASSAGTARGSNQPQHF
TRBV20-1	-	-	TRBJ1-2	TGCAGTGCCCCTCCGCGGCGGGGTTACTATGGCTACACCTTC	CSAPPRRGYYGYTF
TRBV6-2/TRBV6-3	few	-	TRBJ2-4	TGTGCCAGCAGCCCCCCTGAGGCCAAAAACATTCAGTACTTC	CASSPPEAKNIQYF
TRBV7-9	-	-	TRBJ1-3	TGTGCCAGCAGCTTAGTCGAAGTGCGTGACACCATATATTTT	CASSLVEVRDTIYF
TRBV20-1	few	-	TRBJ1-1	TGCAGTGCCCCCCACGACGGCCATGAGAACACTGAAGCTTTCTTT	CSAPHDGHENTEAFF
TRBV25-1	-	-	TRBJ2-7	TGTGCCAGCAGTGCAAACTTTGAGGGGGGAAACAATGAGCAGTACTTC	CASSANFEGGNNEQYF
TRBV12-3/TRBV12-4	-	-	TRBJ2-5	TGTGCCAGTCTAAGGGACAATGAGCAGTACTTC	CASLRDNEQYF
TRBV20-1	-	-	TRBJ2-1	TGCAGTGCTAGTCATGGGGCGTACAATGAGCAGTTCTTC	CSASHGAYNEQFF
TRBV6-2/TRBV6-3	-	-	TRBJ1-1	TGTGCCAGCAGTTCGCAGGGGAGCGCTGAAGCTTTCTTT	CASSSQGSAEAFF